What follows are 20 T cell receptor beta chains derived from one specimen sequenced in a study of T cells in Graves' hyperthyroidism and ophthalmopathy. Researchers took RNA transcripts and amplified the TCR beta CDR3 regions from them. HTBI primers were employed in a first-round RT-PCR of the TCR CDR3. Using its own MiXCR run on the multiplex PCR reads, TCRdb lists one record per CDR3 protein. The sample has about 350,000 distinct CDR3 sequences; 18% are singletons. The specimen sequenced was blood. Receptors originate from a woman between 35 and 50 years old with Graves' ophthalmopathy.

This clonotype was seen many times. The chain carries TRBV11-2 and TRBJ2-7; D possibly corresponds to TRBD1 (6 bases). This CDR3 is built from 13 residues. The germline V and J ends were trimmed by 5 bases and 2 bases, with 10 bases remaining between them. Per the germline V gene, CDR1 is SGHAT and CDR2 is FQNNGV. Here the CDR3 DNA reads TGTGCCAGCAGCCCCACAGGGACCTACGAGCAGTACTTC. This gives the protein CASSPTGTYEQYF.

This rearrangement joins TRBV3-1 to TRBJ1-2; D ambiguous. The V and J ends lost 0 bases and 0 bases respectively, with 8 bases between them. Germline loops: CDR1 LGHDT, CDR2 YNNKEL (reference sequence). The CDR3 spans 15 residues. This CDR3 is CASSQEAHANYGYTF. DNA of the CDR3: TGTGCCAGCAGCCAAGAGGCACACGCTAACTATGGCTACACCTTC.

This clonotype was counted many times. The CDR3 DNA sequence: TGTGCCTGGAGTGTACGTGTGTCGGCTTTCTTT. It translates to CAWSVRVSAFF. V and J are TRBV30 and TRBJ1-1; no clear D gene. Trimming removed 0 bases at V and 11 bases at J, with 10 bases between. The CDR3 is 11 amino acids. Germline V gene lookup returns CDR1 GTSNPN and CDR2 SVGIG (reference sequence).

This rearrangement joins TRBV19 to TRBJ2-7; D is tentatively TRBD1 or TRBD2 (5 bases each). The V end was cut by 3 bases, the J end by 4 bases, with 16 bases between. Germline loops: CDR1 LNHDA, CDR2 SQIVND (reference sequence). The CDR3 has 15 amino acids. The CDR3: CASSISAGPQYEQYF. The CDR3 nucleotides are TGTGCCAGTAGTATTAGCGCAGGGCCACAATACGAGCAGTACTTC.

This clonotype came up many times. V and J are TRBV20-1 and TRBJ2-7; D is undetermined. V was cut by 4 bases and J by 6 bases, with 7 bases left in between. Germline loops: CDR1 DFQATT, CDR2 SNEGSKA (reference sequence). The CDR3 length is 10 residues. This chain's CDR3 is CSAMGGEQYF. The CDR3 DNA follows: TGCAGTGCTATGGGTGGCGAGCAGTACTTC.

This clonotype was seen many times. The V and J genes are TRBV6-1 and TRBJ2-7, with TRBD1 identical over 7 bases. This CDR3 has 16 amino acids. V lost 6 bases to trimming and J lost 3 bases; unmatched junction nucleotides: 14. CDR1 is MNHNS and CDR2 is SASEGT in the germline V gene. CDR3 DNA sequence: TGTGCCAGCAGCAATGCAGACAGGGAGCCCCTCTACGAGCAGTACTTC. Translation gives CASSNADREPLYEQYF.

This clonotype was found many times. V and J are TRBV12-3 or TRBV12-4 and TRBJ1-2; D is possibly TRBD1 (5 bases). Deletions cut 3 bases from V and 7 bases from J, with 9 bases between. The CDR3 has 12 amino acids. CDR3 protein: CASSFGGGGYTF. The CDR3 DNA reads TGTGCCAGCAGTTTTGGGGGGGGTGGCTACACCTTC.

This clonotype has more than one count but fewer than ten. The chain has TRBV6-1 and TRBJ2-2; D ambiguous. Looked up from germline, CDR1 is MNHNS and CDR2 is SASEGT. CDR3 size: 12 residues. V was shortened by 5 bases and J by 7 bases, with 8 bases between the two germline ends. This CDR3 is CASSTPIGELFF. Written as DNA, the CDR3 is TGTGCCAGCAGTACCCCTATCGGGGAGCTGTTTTTT.

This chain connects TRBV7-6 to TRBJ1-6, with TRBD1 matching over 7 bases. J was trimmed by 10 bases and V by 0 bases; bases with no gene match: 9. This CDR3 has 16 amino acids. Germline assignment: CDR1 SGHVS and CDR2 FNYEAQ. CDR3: CASSLAREQGCSPLHF. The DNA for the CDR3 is TGTGCCAGCAGCTTAGCTCGGGAACAGGGGTGCTCACCCCTCCACTTT.

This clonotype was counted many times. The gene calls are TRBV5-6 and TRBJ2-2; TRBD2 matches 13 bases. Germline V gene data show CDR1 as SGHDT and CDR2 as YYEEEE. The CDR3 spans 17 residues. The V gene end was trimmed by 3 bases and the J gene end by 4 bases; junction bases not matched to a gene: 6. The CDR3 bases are TGTGCCAGCAGCTCAACTAGCGGGAGGGTCAGCACCGGGGAGCTGTTTTTT. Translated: CASSSTSGRVSTGELFF.

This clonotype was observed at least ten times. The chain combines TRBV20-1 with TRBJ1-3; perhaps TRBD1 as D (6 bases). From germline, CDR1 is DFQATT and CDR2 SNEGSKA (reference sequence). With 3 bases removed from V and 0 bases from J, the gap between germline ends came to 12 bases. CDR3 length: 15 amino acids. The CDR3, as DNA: TGCAGTGCTAGCTCCCAGGGGAGCTCTGGAAACACCATATATTTT. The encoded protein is CSASSQGSSGNTIYF.

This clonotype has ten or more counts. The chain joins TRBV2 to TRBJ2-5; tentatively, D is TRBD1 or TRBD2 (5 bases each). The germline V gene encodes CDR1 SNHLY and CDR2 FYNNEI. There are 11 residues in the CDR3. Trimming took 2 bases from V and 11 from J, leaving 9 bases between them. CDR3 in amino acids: CASSEPGRQYF. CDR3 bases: TGTGCCAGCAGTGAACCGGGACGTCAGTACTTC.

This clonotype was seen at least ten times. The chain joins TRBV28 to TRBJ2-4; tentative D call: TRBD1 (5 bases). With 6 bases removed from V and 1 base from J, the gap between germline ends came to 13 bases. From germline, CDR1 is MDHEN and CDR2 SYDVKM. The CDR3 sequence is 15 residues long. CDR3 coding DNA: TGTGCCAGCAGCCACAGGTCAGGGGCCAAAAACATTCAGTACTTC. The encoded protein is CASSHRSGAKNIQYF.

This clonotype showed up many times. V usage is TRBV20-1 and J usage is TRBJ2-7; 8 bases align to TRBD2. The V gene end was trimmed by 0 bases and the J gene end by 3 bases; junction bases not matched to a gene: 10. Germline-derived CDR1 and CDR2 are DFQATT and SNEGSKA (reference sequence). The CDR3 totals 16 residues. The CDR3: CSARDYQTSAFYEQYF. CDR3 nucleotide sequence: TGCAGTGCTAGAGATTACCAGACTAGCGCCTTCTACGAGCAGTACTTC.

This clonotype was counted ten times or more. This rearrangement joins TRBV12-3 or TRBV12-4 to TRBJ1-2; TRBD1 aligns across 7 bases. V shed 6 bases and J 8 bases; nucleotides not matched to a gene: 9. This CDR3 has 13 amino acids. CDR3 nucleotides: TGTGCCAGCAGCCCGGGACAGTCTGCGGGCTACACCTTC. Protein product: CASSPGQSAGYTF.

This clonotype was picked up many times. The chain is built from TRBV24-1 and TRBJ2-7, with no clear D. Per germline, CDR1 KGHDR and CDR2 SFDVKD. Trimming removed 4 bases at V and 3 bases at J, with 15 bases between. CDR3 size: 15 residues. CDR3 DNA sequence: TGTGCCACCAGTGACTCAAAGGCCCCCCTCTACGAGCAGTACTTC. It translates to CATSDSKAPLYEQYF.

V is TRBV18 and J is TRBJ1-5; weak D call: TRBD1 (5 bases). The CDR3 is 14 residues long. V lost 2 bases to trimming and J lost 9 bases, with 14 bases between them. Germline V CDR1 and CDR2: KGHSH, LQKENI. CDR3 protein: CASSPRGAEGPQHF. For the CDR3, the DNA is TGTGCCAGCTCACCAAGGGGCGCCGAGGGGCCCCAGCATTTT.

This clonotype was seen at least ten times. This CDR3 is CASSTTRSYEQYF. The CDR3 DNA sequence: TGTGCCAGCAGCACGACTAGATCCTACGAGCAGTACTTC. The J gene is TRBJ2-7, the V gene TRBV27; D possibly corresponds to TRBD2 (6 bases). The length of the CDR3 is 13 residues. Trimming removed 6 bases at V and 1 base at J, with 10 bases between. CDR1 is MNHEY and CDR2 is SMNVEV in the germline V gene (reference sequence).

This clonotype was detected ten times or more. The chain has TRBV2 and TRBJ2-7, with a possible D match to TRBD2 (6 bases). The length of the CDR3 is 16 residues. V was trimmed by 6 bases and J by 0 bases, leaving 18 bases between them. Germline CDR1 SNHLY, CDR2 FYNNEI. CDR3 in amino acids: CASRAILASSSYEQYF. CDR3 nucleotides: TGTGCCAGCAGGGCCATCCTAGCGTCAAGCTCCTACGAGCAGTACTTC.

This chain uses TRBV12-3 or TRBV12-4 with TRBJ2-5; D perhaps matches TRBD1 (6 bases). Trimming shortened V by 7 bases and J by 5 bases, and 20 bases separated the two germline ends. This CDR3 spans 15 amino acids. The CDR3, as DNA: TGTGCCAGCAACAACCGGGACACTGGCGGGGAGACCCAGTACTTC. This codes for CASNNRDTGGETQYF.